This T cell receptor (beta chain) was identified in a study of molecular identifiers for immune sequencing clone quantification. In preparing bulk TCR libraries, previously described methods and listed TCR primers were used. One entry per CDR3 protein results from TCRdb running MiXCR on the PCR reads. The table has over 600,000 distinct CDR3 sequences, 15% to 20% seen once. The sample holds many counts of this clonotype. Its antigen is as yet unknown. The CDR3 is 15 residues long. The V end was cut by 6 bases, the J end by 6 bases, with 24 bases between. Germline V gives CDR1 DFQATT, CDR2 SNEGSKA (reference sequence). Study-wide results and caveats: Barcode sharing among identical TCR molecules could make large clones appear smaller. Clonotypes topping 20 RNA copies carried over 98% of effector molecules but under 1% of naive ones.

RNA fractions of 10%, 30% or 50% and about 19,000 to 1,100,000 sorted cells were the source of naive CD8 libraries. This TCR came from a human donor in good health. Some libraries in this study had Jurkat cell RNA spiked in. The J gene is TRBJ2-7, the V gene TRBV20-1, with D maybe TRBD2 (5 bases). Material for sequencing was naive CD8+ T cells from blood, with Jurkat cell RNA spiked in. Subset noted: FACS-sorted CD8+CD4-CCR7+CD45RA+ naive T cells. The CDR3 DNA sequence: TGCAGTGCCCCGAAGTATGAGGGTTGGGTCCTCGAGCAGTACTTC. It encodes CSAPKYEGWVLEQYF.